The 3 T cell receptor beta chains below were found in one sample sequenced in a study of PD-L1 blockade in urothelial cancer. The repertoire was sequenced with immunoSEQ multiplex PCR; TCRdb's copy has only in-frame clones and lacks some. The profile shows about 51,000 clones, approximately 90% of them singletons. Time point described: peripheral blood 6 weeks after treatment start. The sample consisted of PBMCs, taken around atezolizumab (anti-PD-L1) treatment. The receptors here all came from a man in his sixties with urothelial cancer.

The V gene is TRBV29-1, the J gene TRBJ2-1; 11 nucleotides match TRBD2. In germline, CDR1 is SQVTM, CDR2 ANQGSEA. The CDR3 consists of 15 residues. Trimming removed 0 bases from V and 12 bases from J; junction bases left unmatched: 10. DNA for the CDR3: TGCAGCGTTGAAGAGGAGTTAGCGGGAGGGCCGTCGCAGTTCTTC. It yields the protein CSVEEELAGGPSQFF.

The chain couples TRBV6-5 to TRBJ2-7; D possibly corresponds to TRBD2 (5 bases). Germline V gene sequence: CDR1 MNHEY, CDR2 SVGAGI. The V end lost 6 bases, the J end lost 2 bases, and 14 bases lay between the germline ends. The CDR3 covers 14 residues. The CDR3 protein is CASRTRRTAYEQYF. The CDR3 nucleotides are TGTGCCAGCAGGACCCGGAGGACGGCCTACGAGCAGTACTTC.

The chain is built from TRBV12-5 and TRBJ1-2, with a tentative D call TRBD1 (5 bases). Germline-derived CDR1 and CDR2 are LGHNT and FRNRAP. V lost 2 bases to trimming and J lost 6 bases, with 10 bases between them. The CDR3 loop spans 13 amino acids. Here the CDR3 DNA reads TGTGCTAGTGGTTTGTTACAGGCCAATGGCTACACCTTC. Protein product: CASGLLQANGYTF.